The source of this T cell receptor (beta chain) is a study of blood T cell repertoires in COVID-19. About the study: Acute-phase and convalescent COVID-19 samples originated in the United States, Italy and Spain. The analysed material was cDNA or gDNA that came from T cells, B-cell-depleted T cells, or PBMCs.

As originally analysed: Estimation of nucleated cell counts was performed using reference gene primer amplification. The repertoire was sequenced with immunoSEQ multiplex PCR; TCRdb's copy has only in-frame clones and lacks some. V and J calls plus clone size are reproduced from that table; the DNA served to infer D and trimming. This repertoire shows fewer than 35,000 clones, roughly 89% found once; its top ten account for about 26%. In its sample, this clone was seen a few times. In germline, CDR1 is KGHSH, CDR2 LQKENI. The CDR3 contains 15 residues. The V and J ends lost 3 bases and 2 bases, in that order; junction bases with no gene match: 5.

This TCR was sampled from a man older than 75 with acute or convalescent COVID-19. The V gene is TRBV18, the J gene TRBJ2-7; TRBD1 agrees at 9 bases. Sequencing was carried out using peripheral blood. The CDR3 DNA follows: TGTGCCAGCTCACCCCGACAGGGGGGCGCCTACGAGCAGTACTTC. This encodes CASSPRQGGAYEQYF.